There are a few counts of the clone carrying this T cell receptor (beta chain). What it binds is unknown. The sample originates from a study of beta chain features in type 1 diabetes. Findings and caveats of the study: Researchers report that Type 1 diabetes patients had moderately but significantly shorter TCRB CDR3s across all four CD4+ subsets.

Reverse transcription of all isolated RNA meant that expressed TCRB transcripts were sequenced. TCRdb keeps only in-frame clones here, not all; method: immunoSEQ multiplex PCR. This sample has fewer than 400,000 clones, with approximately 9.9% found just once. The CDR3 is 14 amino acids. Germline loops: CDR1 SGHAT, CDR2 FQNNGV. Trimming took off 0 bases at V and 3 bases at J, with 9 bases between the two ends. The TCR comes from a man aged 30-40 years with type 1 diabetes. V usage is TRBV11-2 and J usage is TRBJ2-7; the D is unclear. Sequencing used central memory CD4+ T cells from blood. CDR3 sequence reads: CASSLDWSRYEQYF. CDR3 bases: TGTGCCAGCAGCTTAGATTGGTCCCGCTACGAGCAGTACTTC.